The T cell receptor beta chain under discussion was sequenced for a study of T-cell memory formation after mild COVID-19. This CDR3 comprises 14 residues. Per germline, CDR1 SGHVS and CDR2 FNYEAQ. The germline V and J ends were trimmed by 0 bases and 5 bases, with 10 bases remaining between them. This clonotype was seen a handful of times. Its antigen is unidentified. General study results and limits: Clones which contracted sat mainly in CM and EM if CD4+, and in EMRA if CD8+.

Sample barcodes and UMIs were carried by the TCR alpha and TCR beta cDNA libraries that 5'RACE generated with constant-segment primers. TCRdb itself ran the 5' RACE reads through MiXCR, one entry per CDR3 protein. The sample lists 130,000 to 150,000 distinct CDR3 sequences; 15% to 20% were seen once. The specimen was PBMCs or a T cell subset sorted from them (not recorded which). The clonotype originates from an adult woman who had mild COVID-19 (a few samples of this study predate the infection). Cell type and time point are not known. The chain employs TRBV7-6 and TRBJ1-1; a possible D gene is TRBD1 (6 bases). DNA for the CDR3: TGTGCCAGCAGCTTAGCCCGGGGGGCAACTGAAGCTTTCTTT. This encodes CASSLARGATEAFF. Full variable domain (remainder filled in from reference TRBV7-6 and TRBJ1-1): GAGVSQSPRYKVTKRGQDVALRCDPISGHVSLYWYRQALGQGPEFLTYFNYEAQQDKSGLPNDRFSAERPEGSISTLTIQRTEQRDSAMYRCASSLARGATEAFFGQGTRLTVV.